Presented here are 19 T cell receptor beta chains from one specimen sequenced in a study of control samples from healthy donors and cancer patients. The data were produced by immunoSEQ multiplex PCR, yet TCRdb's version contains in-frame clones alone and is incomplete. This sample has about 130,000 clones, with about 88% found just once. The sample comprised blood. These receptors came from a man aged 45 to 65 in good health.

This sequence joins TRBV7-9 and TRBJ2-5, with 7 bases fitting TRBD1. J lost 1 base, V lost 4 bases, and 6 bases had no gene match. Germline assignment: CDR1 SEHNR and CDR2 FQNEAQ (reference sequence). The CDR3 runs to 15 residues. CDR3 sequence: CASSSGGQVQETQYF. In DNA form, the CDR3 reads TGTGCCAGCAGCTCCGGCGGACAGGTCCAAGAGACCCAGTACTTC.

The chain is built from TRBV6-5 and TRBJ2-3; 8 bases match TRBD1. V was pared by 8 bases and J by 4 bases, with 11 bases of the junction left unmatched. The CDR3 loop spans 15 amino acids. Germline V gives CDR1 MNHEY, CDR2 SVGAGI. The CDR3 region has the DNA TGTGCCAGCTCTTATCGGGCAGGGGGCGCAGATACGCAGTATTTT. Encoded protein: CASSYRAGGADTQYF.

This sequence joins TRBV12-3 or TRBV12-4 and TRBJ1-4, with D uncertain. This CDR3 comprises 11 residues. Trimming took off 2 bases at V and 5 bases at J, with 0 bases between the two ends. CDR3 coding DNA: TGTGCCAGCAGTTTAAATGAAAAACTGTTTTTT. Its translation is CASSLNEKLFF.

The gene calls are TRBV11-2 and TRBJ2-3; no reliable D call. Germline V gene lookup returns CDR1 SGHAT and CDR2 FQNNGV. V dropped 1 base and J dropped 6 bases, with 2 bases sitting between them. This CDR3 contains 11 residues. The CDR3 DNA sequence: TGTGCCAGCAGCTTAGGGGATACGCAGTATTTT. It codes for CASSLGDTQYF.

This rearrangement joins TRBV5-1 to TRBJ2-3; 9 bases fit TRBD1. CDR1 is SGHRS, CDR2 YFSETQ, per germline. The CDR3 spans 17 residues. The V gene end was trimmed by 6 bases and the J gene end by 0 bases; junction bases not matched to a gene: 11. Written as DNA, the CDR3 is TGCGCCAGCATGTGGACAGGGGAATCCTCTAGCACAGATACGCAGTATTTT. Its translation is CASMWTGESSSTDTQYF.

The chain joins TRBV7-8 to TRBJ2-5; D might be TRBD2 (5 bases). The V gene's germline CDR1 is SGHVS and CDR2 FQNEAQ. The CDR3 consists of 15 residues. V lost 5 bases and J 5 bases, leaving 18 bases between the germline ends. The CDR3 region has the DNA TGTGCCAGCAGCCGCGAAGGAGGCGGTCGGGAGACCCAGTACTTC. This encodes CASSREGGGRETQYF.

The chain has TRBV14 and TRBJ2-5, with D maybe TRBD1 (6 bases). Germline CDR1 is SGHDN and CDR2 is FVKESK. Trimming removed 2 bases from V and 4 bases from J, with 8 bases in between. CDR3 size: 13 residues. CDR3 loop: CASSQRTAETQYF. The CDR3 coding sequence is TGTGCCAGCAGCCAACGGACAGCAGAGACCCAGTACTTC.

The chain links TRBV30 to TRBJ1-4, with TRBD1 as a possible D gene (6 bases). Trimming took off 3 bases at V and 1 base at J, with 9 bases between the two ends. CDR3 length: 14 residues. Germline CDR1 reads GTSNPN; CDR2 reads SVGIG (reference sequence). CDR3 in amino acids: CAWREGGTNEKLFF. As DNA, the CDR3 is TGTGCCTGGAGAGAGGGGGGAACTAATGAAAAACTGTTTTTT. The full variable domain, in which reference TRBV30 and TRBJ1-4 provide the parts outside the CDR3, is SQTIHQWPATLVQPVGSPLSLECTVEGTSNPNLYWYRQAAGRGLQLLFYSVGIGQISSEVPQNLSASRPQDRQFILSSKKLLLSDSGFYLCAWREGGTNEKLFFGSGTQLSVL.

The chain uses TRBV9 and TRBJ2-1; D gene uncertain. V was trimmed by 0 bases and J by 8 bases, leaving 12 bases between them. The germline V gene encodes CDR1 SGDLS and CDR2 YYNGEE. The CDR3 runs 14 residues. The DNA of the CDR3 is TGTGCCAGCAGCGTAGTCGGCCCCGTGGATGAGCAGTTCTTC. This translates into CASSVVGPVDEQFF.

The chain combines TRBV19 with TRBJ1-1; D remains unclear. Trimming stripped 3 bases from V and 1 base from J, with 6 bases between. Germline V CDR1 and CDR2: LNHDA, SQIVND (reference sequence). CDR3 length: 13 amino acids. CDR3 nucleotide sequence: TGTGCCAGTAGTATCTCTGCGAACACTGAAGCTTTCTTT. Amino acid sequence: CASSISANTEAFF.

This rearrangement joins TRBV28 to TRBJ2-2, with 9 bases that match TRBD1. CDR1 is MDHEN, CDR2 SYDVKM, per germline. The V segment lost 10 bases and the J segment 0 bases; nucleotides outside the gene matches: 33. This CDR3 is 24 amino acids long. CDR3 DNA sequence: TGTGCCACCGATACAGCCCTTTTATTAACCCGGGACAGGGATATGGATGCGAACACCGGGGAGCTGTTTTTT. The encoded protein is CATDTALLLTRDRDMDANTGELFF.

For the CDR3, the DNA is TGTGCCAGCAATAACCCGGGACAGGGTAATCAGCCCCAGCATTTT. This gives the protein CASNNPGQGNQPQHF. The rearrangement links TRBV28 to TRBJ1-5, with TRBD1 matching over 9 bases. The V segment lost 7 bases and the J segment 4 bases; nucleotides outside the gene matches: 8. The germline V gene encodes CDR1 MDHEN and CDR2 SYDVKM. There are 15 residues in the CDR3.

The CDR3 nucleotides read TGTGCCAGCAGCCTCCCTGGGGAAAAACTGTTTTTT. This codes for CASSLPGEKLFF. J is TRBJ1-4 and V is TRBV6-5; D gene ambiguous. This CDR3 is built from 12 residues. Trimming removed 6 bases at V and 8 bases at J, with 10 bases between. In germline, CDR1 is MNHEY, CDR2 SVGAGI.

The J gene is TRBJ2-3, the V gene TRBV12-5; 7 bases line up with TRBD1. From germline, CDR1 is LGHNT and CDR2 FRNRAP. The CDR3 has 16 amino acids. The junction had 6 bases not matched to a gene; V was cut back by 3 bases and J by 0 bases. The CDR3 reads CASGFGTVTSTDTQYF. CDR3 sequence (DNA): TGTGCTAGTGGTTTCGGGACAGTGACTAGCACAGATACGCAGTATTTT. Full variable domain (remainder filled in from reference TRBV12-5 and TRBJ2-3): DARVTQTPRHKVTEMGQEVTMRCQPILGHNTVFWYRQTMMQGLELLAYFRNRAPLDDSGMPKDRFSAEMPDATLATLKIQPSEPRDSAVYFCASGFGTVTSTDTQYFGPGTRLTVL.

The chain has TRBV9 and TRBJ1-2; 10 bases match TRBD1. The junction had 5 bases not matched to a gene; V was cut back by 4 bases and J by 5 bases. The germline V gene has CDR1 SGDLS and CDR2 YYNGEE. This CDR3 is built from 14 residues. CDR3 sequence: CASSRQGAGYGYTF. CDR3 nucleotide sequence: TGTGCCAGCAGCCGACAGGGGGCAGGGTATGGCTACACCTTC.

The chain has TRBV11-2 and TRBJ2-7; no definite D call. Trimming left V 0 bases short and J 0 bases short, with 9 bases between. Looked up from germline, CDR1 is SGHAT and CDR2 is FQNNGV. The CDR3 spans 15 residues. CDR3 nucleotide sequence: TGTGCCAGCAGCTTAGAGGGTGGGGTCTCCTACGAGCAGTACTTC. The encoded protein is CASSLEGGVSYEQYF.

This chain connects TRBV20-1 to TRBJ2-1, with 11 bases fitting TRBD2. CDR1 and CDR2 (germline): DFQATT, SNEGSKA (reference sequence). The CDR3 is 15 amino acids. Trimming removed 3 bases from V and 10 bases from J; junction bases left unmatched: 11. CDR3 DNA sequence: TGCAGTGCTAGTTCTAGCGGGGGGACTATTGGAGAGCAGTTCTTC. This translates into CSASSSGGTIGEQFF.

This clone came up a few times. The chain combines TRBV18 with TRBJ1-1; D is undetermined. This CDR3 comprises 15 residues. In germline, CDR1 is KGHSH, CDR2 LQKENI. The germline V and J ends were trimmed by 2 bases and 0 bases, with 10 bases remaining between them. The CDR3 coding sequence is TGTGCCAGCTCACCAGTGGACTTGGTGAACACTGAAGCTTTCTTT. This codes for CASSPVDLVNTEAFF.

The chain carries TRBV29-1 and TRBJ1-5, with 9 bases that match TRBD1. The V gene end was trimmed by 4 bases and the J gene end by 6 bases; junction bases not matched to a gene: 7. In germline, CDR1 is SQVTM, CDR2 ANQGSEA. This CDR3 contains 14 residues. Here the CDR3 reads CSVGEQGAGQPQHF. CDR3 in DNA: TGCAGCGTTGGAGAACAGGGGGCAGGTCAGCCCCAGCATTTT.